This T cell receptor beta chain appears in the sequencing data of a study of PD-1 blockade in classical Hodgkin lymphoma. Study results and caveats: The origin of the repertoire differences remains undefined, with disease activity or prior therapy as possible causes. A reduction in baseline TCR diversity was reportedly seen in newly diagnosed patients relative to healthy donors.

The time point is: cycle 4 day 1 (C4D1), after six to seven weeks of nivolumab. All patients relapsed after autologous stem cell transplantation, and brentuximab vedotin exposure varied. Deletions cut 3 bases from V and 4 bases from J, with 12 bases between. This CDR3 has 14 amino acids. Per the germline V gene, CDR1 is SGDLS and CDR2 is YYNGEE. The data were produced by immunoSEQ multiplex PCR, yet TCRdb's version contains in-frame clones alone and is incomplete. The sample contains more than 90,000 clones, around 80% of which appear only once. Comments on this clone: Its antigen is undetermined.

The chain is built from TRBV9 and TRBJ2-3, with D maybe TRBD2 (6 bases). This TCR was sampled from a human donor with classical Hodgkin lymphoma. The material sequenced was peripheral blood mononuclear cells (PBMCs), taken before the fourth cycle of nivolumab. The CDR3 reads CASSASGLADTQYF. The CDR3 DNA reads TGTGCCAGCAGCGCATCGGGACTCGCAGATACGCAGTATTTT.